This T cell receptor (beta chain) was documented in a study of blood T cell repertoires in COVID-19. Study details: T cells, B-cell-depleted T cells, or PBMCs supplied cDNA or gDNA.

The participants were between about 18 and 89 years old and came from some 23 US areas. CDR1 and CDR2 (germline): SGHRS, YFSETQ. The CDR3 is made up of 13 amino acids. Trimming left V 2 bases short and J 4 bases short, with 9 bases between. Clones were sequenced by immunoSEQ multiplex PCR, and TCRdb holds only the in-frame ones, with some missing. The sample gives more than 110,000 clones, roughly 89% of which show up once; more than 3.5% is in the top ten. The rearrangement links TRBV5-1 to TRBJ1-1, with a weak D call TRBD1 (6 bases). What was sequenced was PBMCs or T cells enriched from blood (not recorded which). This receptor was identified in a man aged 45-65 years who had recovered from COVID-19. For the CDR3, the DNA is TGCGCCAGCAGCTTACAGGGACGCACTGAAGCTTTCTTT. Residues: CASSLQGRTEAFF.